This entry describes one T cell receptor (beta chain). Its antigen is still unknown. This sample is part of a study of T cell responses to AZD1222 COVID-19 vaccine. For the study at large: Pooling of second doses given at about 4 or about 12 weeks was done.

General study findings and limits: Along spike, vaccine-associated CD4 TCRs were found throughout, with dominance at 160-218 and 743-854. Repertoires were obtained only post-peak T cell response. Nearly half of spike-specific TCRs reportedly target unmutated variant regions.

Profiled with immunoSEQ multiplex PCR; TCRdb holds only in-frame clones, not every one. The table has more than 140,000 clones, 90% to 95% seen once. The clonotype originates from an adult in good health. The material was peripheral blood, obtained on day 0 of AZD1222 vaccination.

CDR3 DNA sequence: TGTGCCAGCAGTGAATCAGGGGCGAAGCAGTACTTC. This translates into CASSESGAKQYF. The rearrangement joins TRBV6-1 to TRBJ2-7; D perhaps matches TRBD1 (6 bases). In germline, CDR1 is MNHNS, CDR2 SASEGT. This CDR3 has 12 amino acids. Trimming removed 2 bases from V and 8 bases from J, with 10 bases in between.